The sequence of this TCR beta chain was determined in a study of graft-versus-host responses after intestinal transplantation. Here immunoSEQ multiplex PCR was the method, and the copy in TCRdb shows in-frame clones only, minus some. Found here are about 100,000 clones, about 90% of them singletons; the top ten hold more than 0.75%. Of note for this clone: Its antigen remains unknown.

The CDR3 runs 16 residues. Unmatched junction bases numbered 5, after V lost 1 base and J lost 0 bases. Looked up from germline, CDR1 is SEHNR and CDR2 is FQNEAQ (reference sequence). This sequence originates from a human donor who was the organ donor for an intestinal transplant. This chain joins TRBV7-9 and TRBJ1-2; 7 bases are a match to TRBD1. The specimen was unstimulated CD4+ T cells sorted from spleen or lymph node cells, collected before transplant. CDR3 nucleotides: TGTGCCAGCAGCTTAGACGGGACAGAATCTAACTATGGCTACACCTTC. This codes for CASSLDGTESNYGYTF.